This TCR beta chain was observed in a study of control samples from healthy donors and cancer patients. The CDR3 sequence is 14 residues long. Germline CDR1 reads MNHEY; CDR2 reads SVGAGI. The trim removed 6 bases at V and 4 bases at J, leaving 5 bases unmatched. Sequenced by immunoSEQ multiplex PCR; TCRdb stores in-frame clones only, minus some. The sample holds roughly 83,000 clones; roughly four fifths are singletons and the top ten take around 9.1%. The chain employs TRBV6-5 and TRBJ1-3, with 8 bases identical to TRBD1. The clonotype comes from a woman aged 55-70 years in good health. Sequencing used blood. The chain's CDR3 is CASRRQGAGNTIYF. The CDR3 bases are TGTGCCAGCAGGCGGCAGGGGGCAGGAAACACCATATATTTT.